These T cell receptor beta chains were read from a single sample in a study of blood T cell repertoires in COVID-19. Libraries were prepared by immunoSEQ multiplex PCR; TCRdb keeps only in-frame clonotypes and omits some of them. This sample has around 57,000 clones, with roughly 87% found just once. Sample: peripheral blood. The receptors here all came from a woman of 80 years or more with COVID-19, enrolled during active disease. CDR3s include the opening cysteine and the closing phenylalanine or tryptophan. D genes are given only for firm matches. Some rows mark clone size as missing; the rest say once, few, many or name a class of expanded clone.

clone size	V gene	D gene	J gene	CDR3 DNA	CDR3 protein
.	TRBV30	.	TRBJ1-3	TGTGCCTGGAGTGTACTAAGACAGCGCTCTGGAAACACCATATATTTT	CAWSVLRQRSGNTIYF
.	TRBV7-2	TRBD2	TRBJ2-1	TGTGCCAGCAGTCAACCCACTAGCGGGGAAAATGAGCAGTTCTTC	CASSQPTSGENEQFF
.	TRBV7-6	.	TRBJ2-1	TGTGCCAGCAGCTTAGATCAAGGTCGGGGGACCGCTTACAATGAGCAGTTCTTC	CASSLDQGRGTAYNEQFF
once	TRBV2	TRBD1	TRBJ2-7	TGTGCCAGCAGCGGACAGGGGGTCCCCGAGCAGTACTTC	CASSGQGVPEQYF
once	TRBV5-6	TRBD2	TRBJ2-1	TGTGCCAGCAGTCCCCGGGGGGGAATCCTCTCCTACAATGAGCAGTTCTTC	CASSPRGGILSYNEQFF
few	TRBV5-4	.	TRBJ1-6	TGTGCCAGCAGCTTCCAGGGTGATGGTTCACCCCTCCACTTT	CASSFQGDGSPLHF
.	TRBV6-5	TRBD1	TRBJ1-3	TGTGCCAGCAGCCGGGGACAGGGGACCGGAAACACCATATATTTT	CASSRGQGTGNTIYF
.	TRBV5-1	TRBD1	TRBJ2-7	TGCGCCAGCAGCTGGCCGGACAGGGGCGCCGAGCAGTACTTC	CASSWPDRGAEQYF
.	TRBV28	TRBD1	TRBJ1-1	TGTGCCAGCAGTCTTCGACAGGGAAACACTGAAGCTTTCTTT	CASSLRQGNTEAFF
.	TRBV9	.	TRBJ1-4	TGTGCCAGCAGCGGAGAGAACAGGCCACAAGGTGAAAAACTGTTTTTT	CASSGENRPQGEKLFF
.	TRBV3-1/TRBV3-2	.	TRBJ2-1	TGTGCCAGCAGCCAAGCCTCCGGCGGAAGTGAGCAGTTCTTC	CASSQASGGSEQFF
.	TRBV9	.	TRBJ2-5	TGTGCCAGCAGCAAGGGACTTCAGGAGCAAGAGACCCAGTACTTC	CASSKGLQEQETQYF
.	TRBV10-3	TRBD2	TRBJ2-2	TGTGCCATCAGCCGCGGGGGGACAACGAACACCGGGGAGCTGTTTTTT	CAISRGGTTNTGELFF
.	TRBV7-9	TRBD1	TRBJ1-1	TGTGCCAGCAGCTTCGGGACAGGGAGCACTGAAGCTTTCTTT	CASSFGTGSTEAFF
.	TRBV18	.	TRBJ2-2	TGTGCCAGCTCATCAAAAGTACTGACAGCGATTGACACCGGGGAGCTGTTTTTT	CASSSKVLTAIDTGELFF
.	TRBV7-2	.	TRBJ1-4	TGTGCCAGCAGCTTACATAAGACAGCAACTAATGAAAAACTGTTTTTT	CASSLHKTATNEKLFF
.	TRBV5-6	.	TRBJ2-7	TGTGCCAGCAGCTTGGGACAGGCTTCCGAGCAGTACTTC	CASSLGQASEQYF
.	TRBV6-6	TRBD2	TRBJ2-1	TGTGCCAGCAGGGTCTCTAATAGCGGGGGTGGGAGTGAGCAGTTCTTC	CASRVSNSGGGSEQFF
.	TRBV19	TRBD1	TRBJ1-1	TGTGCCAGTAACAGGGACAGGGCCACTGAAGCTTTCTTT	CASNRDRATEAFF
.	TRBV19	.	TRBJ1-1	TGTGCCAGTAGTATTGAGGGGAGGAGCACTGAAGCTTTCTTT	CASSIEGRSTEAFF
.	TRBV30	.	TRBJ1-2	TGTGCCTGGAGTCCCGAAGGGGATGGCTACACCTTC	CAWSPEGDGYTF
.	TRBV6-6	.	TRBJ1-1	TGTGCCAGCTGCAGGGTTGGCACTGAAGCTTTCTTT	CASCRVGTEAFF
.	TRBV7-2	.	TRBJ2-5	TGTGCCAGCAGCACTAGGACACCCGGGGGCCAAGAGACCCAGTACTTC	CASSTRTPGGQETQYF
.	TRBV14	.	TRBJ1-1	TGTGCCAGCAGCCAAGAAAGTTGGGGCGGTCCTTTCTTT	CASSQESWGGPFF
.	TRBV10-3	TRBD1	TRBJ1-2	TGTGCCATCAGTAACTCCGGGACAGGGTTCGGCGGCTACACCTTC	CAISNSGTGFGGYTF
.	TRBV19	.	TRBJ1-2	TGTGCCGGGGGCGGTAACTATGGCTACACCTTC	CAGGGNYGYTF
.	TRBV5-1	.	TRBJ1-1	TGCGCCAGCAGCAGCAGGGCTGACACTGAAGCTTTCTTT	CASSSRADTEAFF
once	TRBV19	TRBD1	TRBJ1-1	TGTGCCAGTAGGGGCGGACAGGTGAACACTGAAGCTTTCTTT	CASRGGQVNTEAFF
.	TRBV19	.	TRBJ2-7	TGTGCCAGTAAGCCCTCCCACCTTGGACACCTCTACGAGCAGTACTTC	CASKPSHLGHLYEQYF
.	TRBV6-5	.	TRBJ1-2	TGTGCCAGCAGTTACAGGAGGAGTAACTATGGCTACACCTTC	CASSYRRSNYGYTF
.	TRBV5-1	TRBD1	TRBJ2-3	TGCGCCAGCAGCTTCCGGGACAGGGATACAAATACGCAGTATTTT	CASSFRDRDTNTQYF
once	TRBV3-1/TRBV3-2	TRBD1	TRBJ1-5	TGTGCCAGCAGCTACGGGACAGGGACACAGCCCCAGCATTTT	CASSYGTGTQPQHF
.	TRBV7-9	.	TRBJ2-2	TGTGCCAGCAGCCCCCGACTGGGGGGGGGCCTGAGGGAGCTGTTTTTT	CASSPRLGGGLRELFF
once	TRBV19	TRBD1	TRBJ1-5	TGTGCCAGTAGTGTGGCACAGGGGGCTCGGCAGCCCCAGCATTTT	CASSVAQGARQPQHF
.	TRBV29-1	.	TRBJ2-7	TGCAGCGTGACAGAAACCTCCTACGAGCAGTACTTC	CSVTETSYEQYF
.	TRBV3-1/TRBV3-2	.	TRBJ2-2	TGTGCCAGCAGCCCCGTTATCGGGGAGCTGTTTTTT	CASSPVIGELFF
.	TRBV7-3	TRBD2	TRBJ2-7	TGTGCCAGCAGCTTAACGAGCGGGGGTACTTACGAGCAGTACTTC	CASSLTSGGTYEQYF
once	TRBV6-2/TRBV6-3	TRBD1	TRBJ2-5	TGTGCCAGCAGTCGACAGGGTCTCCAGGGAAAGGAGACCCAGTACTTC	CASSRQGLQGKETQYF
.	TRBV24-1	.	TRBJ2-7	TGTGCCACCCAGAGGTTAAAATTGGGCTACGAGCAGTACTTC	CATQRLKLGYEQYF
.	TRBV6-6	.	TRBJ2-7	TGTGCCAGCAGCCCAGGGGTCTACGAGCAGTACTTC	CASSPGVYEQYF
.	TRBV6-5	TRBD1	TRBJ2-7	TGTGCCAGCAGCACGACCGGGACAGGGAACGTAGAGCAGTACTTC	CASSTTGTGNVEQYF
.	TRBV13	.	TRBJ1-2	TGTGCCAGCAGCTTAGGCCGCGGGGGGCATCGTGGCTACACCTTC	CASSLGRGGHRGYTF
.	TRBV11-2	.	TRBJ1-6	TGTGCCAGCAGCTTCCGGGGGGAGGATTCACCCCTCCACTTT	CASSFRGEDSPLHF
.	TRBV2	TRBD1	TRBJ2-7	TGTGCCAGCAGGAGGGGGCGAAGAATTGAACCAAGCTCCTACGAGCAGTACTTC	CASRRGRRIEPSSYEQYF
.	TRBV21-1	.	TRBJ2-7	TGTGCCAGCAGCAGGGGGGACAGGGGGTACGAGCAGTACTTC	CASSRGDRGYEQYF
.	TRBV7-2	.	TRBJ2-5	TGTGCCAGCAGCCGCAAGGCGGGTCACGGGGAGACCCAGTACTTC	CASSRKAGHGETQYF
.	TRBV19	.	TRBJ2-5	TGTGCCAGTAGTAGGGCGACAGACCGAGAGACCCAGTACTTC	CASSRATDRETQYF
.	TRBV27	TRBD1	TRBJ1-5	TGTGCCAGCAGTTTATCGTCGACAGGGCTTCAGCCCCAGCATTTT	CASSLSSTGLQPQHF
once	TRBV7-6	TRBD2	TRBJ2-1	TGTGCCAGCAGCTTGTCGGGACTAGCGGGAGAAGGCATGTTCTTC	CASSLSGLAGEGMFF
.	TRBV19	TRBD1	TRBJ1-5	TGTGCCAGTAGGGGCCGGGACAGGGGAGCCGGTCCAACTTTT	CASRGRDRGAGPTF
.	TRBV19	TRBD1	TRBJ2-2	TGTGCCAGTAGTCCGGGACAGGGCGGCACCGGGGAGCTGTTTTTT	CASSPGQGGTGELFF
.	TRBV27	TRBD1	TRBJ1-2	TGTGCCAGCAGTTTCCGGGACAGGGGAATTACCGCTGGCTACACCTTC	CASSFRDRGITAGYTF
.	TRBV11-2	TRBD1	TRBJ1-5	TGTGCCAGCAGCTCGGGACAGGGGGTTCAGCCCCAGCATTTT	CASSSGQGVQPQHF
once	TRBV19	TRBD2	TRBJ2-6	TGTGCCAGTAGTTTTCCGGGACTAGCCTCTGGGGCCAACGTCCTGACTTTC	CASSFPGLASGANVLTF
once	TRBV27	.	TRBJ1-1	TGTGCCAGCAGTCTGAACTCCTTTGGTGGTTGGTACACTGAAGCTTTCTTT	CASSLNSFGGWYTEAFF
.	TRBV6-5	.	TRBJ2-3	TGTGCCAGCAGCGCGCAGGGGGGTACCACAGATACGCAGTATTTT	CASSAQGGTTDTQYF
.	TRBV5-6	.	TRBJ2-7	TGTGCCAGCAGCTTGGACTCCGAGCAGTACTTC	CASSLDSEQYF
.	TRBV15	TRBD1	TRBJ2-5	TGTGCCACCAGCAGAGATCGCGACAGGGGAAAGAAGGAGACCCAGTACTTC	CATSRDRDRGKKETQYF
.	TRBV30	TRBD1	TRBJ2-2	TGTGCCTGGAGTCGCCGGGACAGGGCTTACACCGGGGAGCTGTTTTTT	CAWSRRDRAYTGELFF
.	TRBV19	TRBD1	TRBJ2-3	TGTGCCAGTAGTCGGACAGGGACAGATACGCAGTATTTT	CASSRTGTDTQYF